The T cell receptor (beta chain) under discussion was sequenced for a study of blood T cell repertoires in COVID-19. V dropped 2 bases and J dropped 6 bases, with 15 bases sitting between them. The germline CDR1 and CDR2 sequences are SGHRS and YFSETQ. The CDR3 spans 14 residues. Per the original methods: Estimated nucleated cell counts came from reference gene primer amplification. Using immunoSEQ multiplex PCR, the repertoire was profiled, and TCRdb retains in-frame clones only, with some absent. D and trimming were read from the DNA, whereas the V and J calls and clone size are those reported in that table. This sample has roughly 80,000 clones, with about 87% found just once.

V is TRBV5-1 and J is TRBJ2-7, with D perhaps matching TRBD1 (6 bases). What was sequenced was peripheral blood. This receptor was identified in a woman of 80 years or more with acute or convalescent COVID-19. DNA for the CDR3: TGCGCCAGCAGCTTACAGGGAGTTTTCGGCGAGCAGTACTTC. It yields the protein CASSLQGVFGEQYF.